Below are 25 T cell receptor beta chains sequenced from a single sample in a study of neurological immune-mediated disorders. MiXCR, applied by TCRdb to the 5' RACE reads, yields one record per CDR3 protein. The sample contains approximately 20,000 distinct CDR3 sequences, approximately 15% of which appear only once. Source material: PBMCs. Receptors originate from a female donor with HTLV-1-associated myelopathy (HAM/TSP).

This clonotype was recorded many times. This chain links TRBV20-1 with TRBJ2-3, with D possibly being TRBD2 (5 bases). Germline loops: CDR1 DFQATT, CDR2 SNEGSKA (reference sequence). The CDR3 sequence is 16 residues long. Deletions cut 0 bases from V and 0 bases from J, with 13 bases between. CDR3 sequence: CSARDDQRSSTDTQYF. CDR3 DNA: TGCAGTGCTAGAGATGATCAGCGGTCTAGCACAGATACGCAGTATTTT.

Many counts were recorded for this clonotype. The gene calls are TRBV7-3 and TRBJ2-7; D is unresolved. CDR1 is SGHTA, CDR2 FQGTGA, per germline. This CDR3 is built from 13 residues. V was trimmed by 1 base and J by 6 bases, leaving 10 bases between them. The CDR3 nucleotides read TGTGCCAGCAGCTTAAATGGTCTAGGCGAGCAGTACTTC. Protein sequence: CASSLNGLGEQYF.

At least ten counts were recorded for this clonotype. This rearrangement joins TRBV5-1 to TRBJ1-2; the match to TRBD1 covers 10 bases. V lost 4 bases to trimming and J lost 7 bases; unmatched junction nucleotides: 7. In germline, CDR1 is SGHRS, CDR2 YFSETQ. CDR3 length: 14 residues. The CDR3 DNA sequence: TGCGCCAGCAGCCTGGGACAGGGGCTCGGTGGCTACACCTTC. Protein sequence: CASSLGQGLGGYTF.

Many counts were recorded for this clonotype. The V gene is TRBV24-1, the J gene TRBJ2-3; 12 bases are shared with TRBD2. The CDR3 consists of 16 residues. After removal of 4 bases from V and 5 bases from J, the junction contained 6 bases not matched to a gene. Per germline, CDR1 KGHDR and CDR2 SFDVKD. CDR3 sequence reads: CATSEPGTSGLDTQYF. CDR3 sequence (DNA): TGTGCCACCAGTGAACCCGGGACTAGCGGGTTAGATACGCAGTATTTT.

This clonotype is termed medium-sized. The rearrangement links TRBV20-1 to TRBJ2-3, with 9 nucleotides matching TRBD2. J gave up 3 bases and V 4 bases, and 8 bases lay outside the gene matches. This CDR3 has 15 amino acids. The germline gives CDR1 DFQATT, CDR2 SNEGSKA (reference sequence). The CDR3 DNA reads TGCAGTGCTACGCCGGGACTAGCTGCAACAGATACGCAGTATTTT. Encoded protein: CSATPGLAATDTQYF.

This clonotype rates as medium-sized. This chain uses TRBV20-1 with TRBJ1-6; D is unresolved. Germline CDR1 is DFQATT and CDR2 is SNEGSKA (reference sequence). The V end was cut by 7 bases, the J end by 0 bases, with 7 bases between. The CDR3 covers 13 residues. The CDR3 region is CSVQYSYNSPLHF. CDR3 sequence (DNA): TGCAGTGTTCAGTACTCCTATAATTCACCCCTCCACTTT.

The sample holds many counts of this clonotype. The chain combines TRBV20-1 with TRBJ2-7, with TRBD1 matching 11 bases. Germline V lookup: CDR1 DFQATT, CDR2 SNEGSKA (reference sequence). CDR3 length: 13 amino acids. V was pared by 6 bases and J by 4 bases, with 5 bases of the junction left unmatched. CDR3 loop: CSAYRDRGYEQYF. In DNA form, the CDR3 reads TGCAGTGCGTACCGGGACAGGGGGTACGAGCAGTACTTC.

In this sample, this clonotype turned up many times. This rearrangement joins TRBV20-1 to TRBJ1-2; D is uncertain. V was cut by 0 bases and J by 3 bases, with 8 bases left in between. Looked up from germline, CDR1 is DFQATT and CDR2 is SNEGSKA (reference sequence). The CDR3 is 13 residues long. Here the CDR3 DNA reads TGCAGTGCTAGAGATCGAGCAGACTATGGCTACACCTTC. Protein sequence: CSARDRADYGYTF.

This clonotype was counted many times. The CDR3 reads CSALRGTKNTEAFF. The DNA of the CDR3 is TGCAGTGCCTTGCGGGGGACGAAGAACACTGAAGCTTTCTTT. The chain employs TRBV20-1 and TRBJ1-1, with a tentative D call TRBD1 (5 bases). Trimming took off 6 bases at V and 1 base at J, with 15 bases between the two ends. CDR1 and CDR2 from the germline V gene are DFQATT and SNEGSKA (reference sequence). This CDR3 region has 14 residues.

This clonotype was recorded at least ten times. This chain connects TRBV7-9 to TRBJ2-1, with 7 bases matching TRBD2. Per the germline V gene, CDR1 is SEHNR and CDR2 is FQNEAQ (reference sequence). J gave up 4 bases and V 4 bases, and 4 bases lay outside the gene matches. The CDR3 contains 14 residues. The CDR3 nucleotides read TGTGCCAGCAGCTCGACTAGCAAGTACAATGAGCAGTTCTTC. This codes for CASSSTSKYNEQFF. Full variable domain (remainder filled in from reference TRBV7-9 and TRBJ2-1): DTGVSQNPRHKITKRGQNVTFRCDPISEHNRLYWYRQTLGQGPEFLTYFQNEAQLEKSRLLSDRFSAERPKGSFSTLEIQRTEQGDSAMYLCASSSTSKYNEQFFGPGTRLTVL.

This clonotype was counted many times. This rearrangement joins TRBV29-1 to TRBJ1-1; perhaps TRBD1 as D (6 bases). The CDR3 is made up of 12 amino acids. CDR1 SQVTM and CDR2 ANQGSEA come from the germline V gene. Trimming pared 4 bases from V and 11 bases from J, leaving 17 bases between. The CDR3 sequence is CSVGSQGLSAFF. For the CDR3, the DNA is TGCAGCGTTGGGTCGCAGGGGTTAAGCGCTTTCTTT.

This clonotype was found many times. The genes are TRBV12-3 or TRBV12-4 and TRBJ2-3; 9 positions agree with TRBD2. J gave up 7 bases and V 7 bases, and 9 bases lay outside the gene matches. This CDR3 contains 14 residues. The CDR3 DNA sequence: TGTGCCAGCAAACTTGGCGGGGGGGGAAATACGCAGTATTTT. Translating gives CASKLGGGGNTQYF.

This clonotype has a single count. The chain couples TRBV11-1 to TRBJ2-3; TRBD2 matches at 13 bases. CDR1 is SGHAT, CDR2 FQDESV, per germline (reference sequence). The CDR3 contains 15 residues. V shed 7 bases, J shed 1 base, and the junction held 2 bases outside the gene matches. The CDR3 loop is CASMGTSGGTDTQYF. The CDR3 nucleotides read TGTGCCAGCATGGGGACTAGCGGGGGCACAGATACGCAGTATTTT.

This clonotype was observed at least ten times. V usage is TRBV3-1 and J usage is TRBJ2-2, with D perhaps matching TRBD1 or TRBD2 (5 bases each). Germline lookup yields CDR1 LGHDT and CDR2 YNNKEL (reference sequence). V lost 5 bases, J lost 1 base, and 8 bases lay in between. The CDR3 length is 14 residues. The CDR3 loop reads CASSWDGNTGELFF. The CDR3 bases are TGTGCCAGCAGCTGGGACGGGAACACCGGGGAGCTGTTTTTT. Full variable domain (remainder filled in from reference TRBV3-1 and TRBJ2-2): DTAVSQTPKYLVTQMGNDKSIKCEQNLGHDTMYWYKQDSKKFLKIMFSYNNKELIINETVPNRFSPKSPDKAHLNLHINSLELGDSAVYFCASSWDGNTGELFFGEGSRLTVL.

This clonotype was detected many times. The chain links TRBV3-1 to TRBJ2-5, with D perhaps TRBD2 (5 bases). From germline, CDR1 is LGHDT and CDR2 YNNKEL (reference sequence). The CDR3 has 18 residues. Between the trimmed V and J ends, which lost 1 base and 5 bases, there was a span of 23 bases. The CDR3 protein is CASSQAGTRTGGSETQYF. Here the CDR3 DNA reads TGTGCCAGCAGCCAAGCGGGCACTCGGACTGGTGGCTCGGAGACCCAGTACTTC.

This clonotype was counted a few times. The rearrangement uses TRBV29-1 and TRBJ2-1, with 11 bases identical to TRBD2. The V and J ends lost 5 bases and 0 bases, in that order; junction bases with no gene match: 12. Germline V lookup: CDR1 SQVTM, CDR2 ANQGSEA. The CDR3 is 18 amino acids. The CDR3 here is CSVNPPGTSGASYNEQFF. The CDR3 DNA reads as TGCAGCGTTAATCCCCCCGGGACTAGCGGTGCCTCCTACAATGAGCAGTTCTTC.

This clonotype was found many times. J is TRBJ1-6 and V is TRBV3-1, with D perhaps TRBD1 (5 bases). CDR3 length: 13 residues. Germline CDR1 and CDR2: LGHDT and YNNKEL (reference sequence). V lost 6 bases, J lost 5 bases, and 8 bases lay in between. As DNA, the CDR3 is TGTGCCAGCAGGGGGGTGGATAATTCACCCCTCCACTTT. Its protein product is CASRGVDNSPLHF. Supplemented by reference TRBV3-1 and TRBJ1-6, the full variable domain reads DTAVSQTPKYLVTQMGNDKSIKCEQNLGHDTMYWYKQDSKKFLKIMFSYNNKELIINETVPNRFSPKSPDKAHLNLHINSLELGDSAVYFCASRGVDNSPLHFGNGTRLTVT.

This clonotype showed up many times. The rearrangement uses TRBV29-1 and TRBJ2-7; no firm D call. Germline CDR1 SQVTM, CDR2 ANQGSEA. V gave up 7 bases and J gave up 1 base, with 8 bases separating them. The CDR3 is 11 amino acids. CDR3 amino acids: CSGRGSYEQYF. The CDR3 DNA sequence: TGCAGCGGGCGTGGTTCCTACGAGCAGTACTTC.

This clonotype was seen ten or more times. This chain joins TRBV7-6 and TRBJ2-5, with D possibly TRBD2 on 7 matching bases. The CDR3 contains 16 residues. CDR1 and CDR2 from the germline V gene are SGHVS and FNYEAQ. The V end lost 1 base, the J end lost 2 bases, and 14 bases lay between the germline ends. The CDR3 DNA reads TGTGCCAGCAGCTTAGAAGCAGGGAGGGGGCAAGAGACCCAGTACTTC. Amino acids: CASSLEAGRGQETQYF.

This sequence joins TRBV6-5 and TRBJ1-1, with TRBD1 as a possible D gene (6 bases). The V gene lost 10 bases and the J gene lost 7 bases, with 19 bases spanning the gap. This CDR3 has 13 amino acids. Germline V gene sequence: CDR1 MNHEY, CDR2 SVGAGI. CDR3 region: CANRVTGKDEAFF. Here the CDR3 DNA reads TGTGCCAATAGGGTTACAGGGAAAGATGAAGCTTTCTTT.

This clonotype was recorded many times. The chain joins TRBV20-1 to TRBJ2-3; 8 bases are a match to TRBD2. The CDR3 has 14 residues. V lost 7 bases, J lost 2 bases, and 8 bases stayed unmatched. Per germline, CDR1 DFQATT and CDR2 SNEGSKA (reference sequence). Here the CDR3 DNA reads TGCAGTGTATATACTAGCGGTTTCACAGATACGCAGTATTTT. Encoded protein: CSVYTSGFTDTQYF.

There are many counts of this clonotype. The chain links TRBV12-3 or TRBV12-4 to TRBJ1-2; D may be TRBD1 (5 bases). Deletions cut 4 bases from V and 8 bases from J, with 17 bases between. The CDR3 contains 14 residues. This CDR3 is CASSSAEGARGYTF. The CDR3 region has the DNA TGTGCCAGCAGTTCAGCCGAAGGGGCGCGCGGCTACACCTTC.

This clonotype was observed many times. The genes are TRBV20-1 and TRBJ2-5; D gene uncertain. The CDR3 has 12 residues. Trimming left V 1 base short and J 2 bases short, with 5 bases between. The germline V gene has CDR1 DFQATT and CDR2 SNEGSKA (reference sequence). The CDR3 region is CSARVGQETQYF. CDR3 nucleotides: TGCAGTGCTAGAGTTGGTCAAGAGACCCAGTACTTC.

This clonotype showed up many times. The CDR3 region is CASSFGETQYF. Written as DNA, the CDR3 is TGTGCCAGCAGTTTCGGGGAGACCCAGTACTTC. The chain joins TRBV12-3 or TRBV12-4 to TRBJ2-5; no firm D call. V was clipped by 3 bases and J by 5 bases, with 4 bases between them. This CDR3 is 11 amino acids long.

This clonotype was seen repeatedly, ten times or more. This chain joins TRBV6-4 and TRBJ2-3; TRBD2 aligns across 7 bases. V gave up 6 bases and J gave up 4 bases; unmatched junction bases: 13. The CDR3 runs 16 residues. CDR1 and CDR2 (germline): MRHNA, SNTAGT. CDR3 in amino acids: CASSLGSAGAADTQYF. The CDR3 DNA reads as TGTGCCAGCAGCCTCGGATCGGCGGGAGCAGCAGATACGCAGTATTTT.